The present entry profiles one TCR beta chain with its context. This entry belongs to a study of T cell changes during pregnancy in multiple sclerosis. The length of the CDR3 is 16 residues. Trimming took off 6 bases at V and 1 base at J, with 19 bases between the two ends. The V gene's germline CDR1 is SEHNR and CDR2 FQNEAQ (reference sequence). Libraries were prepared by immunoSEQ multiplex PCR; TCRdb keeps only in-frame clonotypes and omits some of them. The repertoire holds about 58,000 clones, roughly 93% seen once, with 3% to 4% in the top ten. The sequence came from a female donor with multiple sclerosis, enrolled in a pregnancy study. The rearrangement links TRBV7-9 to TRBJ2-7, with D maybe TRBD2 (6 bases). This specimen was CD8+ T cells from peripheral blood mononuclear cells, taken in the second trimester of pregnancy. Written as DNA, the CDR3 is TGTGCCAGCAGACCTCATGCGGCGGGGCTATCCTACGAGCAGTACTTC. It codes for CASRPHAAGLSYEQYF.